This T cell receptor (beta chain) was captured in a study of untreated major depressive disorder. About this clone: Its antigen is not known.

The CDR3 length is 16 residues. Looked up from germline, CDR1 is MDHEN and CDR2 is SYDVKM. V gave up 6 bases and J gave up 3 bases; unmatched junction bases: 13. Study-wide findings and caveats: Sequencing comparisons covered only three preselected Vbeta families. CD4+ T cells from depressed patients used TRBV05-01 (Vbeta 5.1) more often than controls.

Depression in patients ranged from moderate to severe. Participants with major medical conditions, Axis I/II comorbidities, regular medication or illicit drug use were excluded. Libraries were prepared by immunoSEQ multiplex PCR; TCRdb keeps only in-frame clonotypes and omits some of them. The sample has some 25,000 clones; roughly nine tenths are singletons. Material: CD4+ T cells from PBMCs. J is TRBJ2-7 and V is TRBV28; 8 bases line up with TRBD1. The TCR originated in a woman aged 30 to 39 with major depressive disorder. In DNA form, the CDR3 reads TGTGCCAGCAGCCGCGGCCAGGGGGCAATGCTCTACGAGCAGTACTTC. Translating gives CASSRGQGAMLYEQYF.